This TCR beta chain was recovered during a study of T cell responses to AZD1222 COVID-19 vaccine. Generated by immunoSEQ multiplex PCR, the TCRdb table keeps only in-frame clones and is missing some. Here the sample spans about 170,000 clones, just under 95% being singletons. Of note for this clone: Its antigen is unknown.

Study-level findings and limits: Mostly white British, mostly female donors; authors suggested clonal diversity may be underestimated. Repertoire sampling occurred only after the peak T cell response.

Trimming removed 7 bases from V and 3 bases from J; junction bases left unmatched: 10. Per germline, CDR1 LNHDA and CDR2 SQIVND (reference sequence). This CDR3 is 15 amino acids long. The input for sequencing was peripheral blood, taken on day 0 of AZD1222 vaccination. This TCR derives from an adult in good health. The J gene is TRBJ2-7, the V gene TRBV19; 9 bases are shared with TRBD2. CDR3 nucleotide sequence: TGTGCCAGTACCTACGGTAGCGGGAGTATCTACGAGCAGTACTTC. Protein sequence: CASTYGSGSIYEQYF.